This T cell receptor (beta chain) came from a study of PD-L1 blockade in urothelial cancer. This clone was seen once. Each patient presented with locally advanced or metastatic urothelial carcinoma. This CDR3 is built from 12 residues. Germline V gene sequence: CDR1 KGHSH, CDR2 LQKENI. Trimming pared 3 bases from V and 4 bases from J, leaving 5 bases between. The method was immunoSEQ multiplex PCR; TCRdb's version includes in-frame clones alone and lacks a portion of them. The sample records 50,000 to 55,000 clones, 60% to 80% being singletons. This rearrangement joins TRBV18 to TRBJ2-3; no clear D gene. The specimen was PBMCs, collected around atezolizumab (anti-PD-L1) treatment. The origin of this receptor is a man between 65 and 85 years old with urothelial cancer. The CDR3 is CASSPSPDTQYF. The CDR3 DNA sequence: TGTGCCAGCTCACCCTCTCCAGATACGCAGTATTTT.